These 30 T cell receptor beta chains were all obtained from the same sample, sequenced in a study of T cell responses to AZD1222 COVID-19 vaccine. Libraries were prepared by immunoSEQ multiplex PCR; TCRdb keeps only in-frame clonotypes and omits some of them. This repertoire shows about 110,000 clones, around 87% found once; its top ten account for around 4.5%. The sample was peripheral blood, taken on day 0 of AZD1222 vaccination. The receptors were sampled from an adult in good health.

This chain joins TRBV2 and TRBJ2-7, with 9 bases matching TRBD1. CDR3 length: 14 amino acids. Germline V gene data show CDR1 as SNHLY and CDR2 as FYNNEI. Trimming cost V 8 bases and J 0 bases; bases outside gene matches: 5. CDR3 loop: CASGRDRDSYEQYF. In DNA form, the CDR3 reads TGTGCCAGCGGCCGGGACAGGGACTCCTACGAGCAGTACTTC.

The gene calls are TRBV5-1 and TRBJ1-2; no clear D gene. The CDR3 is 17 amino acids. Germline CDR1 SGHRS, CDR2 YFSETQ. V was pared by 1 base and J by 0 bases, with 16 bases between. The CDR3 protein is CASSLLPPGRANYGYTF. The CDR3 coding sequence is TGCGCCAGCAGCTTGCTCCCTCCGGGCCGAGCTAACTATGGCTACACCTTC.

V and J are TRBV28 and TRBJ2-3, with D unresolved. Between the trimmed V and J ends, which lost 2 bases and 0 bases, there was a span of 6 bases. CDR1 is MDHEN, CDR2 SYDVKM, per germline. The CDR3 has 14 amino acids. In DNA, the CDR3 is TGTGCCAGCAGTTTAGCCTCTAGCACAGATACGCAGTATTTT. It is translated as CASSLASSTDTQYF.

The rearrangement joins TRBV6-5 to TRBJ1-6, with D possibly being TRBD1 (6 bases). CDR3 length: 15 residues. Per germline, CDR1 MNHEY and CDR2 SVGAGI. The ends were cut back, 8 bases at V and 14 bases at J, with 25 bases in the middle. The CDR3 DNA reads TGTGCCAGCGGATTGCGGGAGGGGGGGGCCTTAGCCCTCCACTTT. Residues: CASGLREGGALALHF.

V and J are TRBV7-9 and TRBJ2-1; D is unclear. V lost 5 bases to trimming and J lost 5 bases, with 10 bases between them. The CDR3 has 13 residues. Germline CDR1 and CDR2: SEHNR and FQNEAQ (reference sequence). The CDR3 sequence is CASSLLDDNEQFF. The CDR3 DNA sequence: TGTGCCAGCAGCCTACTGGATGACAATGAGCAGTTCTTC.

This clone was counted a few times. This chain links TRBV30 with TRBJ1-2, with a possible D match to TRBD1 (6 bases). Trimming cost V 5 bases and J 2 bases, with 12 bases left between them. The CDR3 length is 13 residues. Germline V gene sequence: CDR1 GTSNPN, CDR2 SVGIG (reference sequence). CDR3 DNA: TGTGCCTGGGACCTCGACAGGAACTATGGCTACACCTTC. This sequence encodes CAWDLDRNYGYTF. Full variable domain (outside the CDR3, taken from reference TRBV30 and TRBJ1-2): SQTIHQWPATLVQPVGSPLSLECTVEGTSNPNLYWYRQAAGRGLQLLFYSVGIGQISSEVPQNLSASRPQDRQFILSSKKLLLSDSGFYLCAWDLDRNYGYTFGSGTRLTVV.

The CDR3 loop reads CASSPSPGSRYEQYF. The CDR3 coding sequence is TGTGCCAGCAGCCCATCCCCAGGTTCTCGCTACGAGCAGTACTTC. This chain links TRBV7-2 with TRBJ2-7, with unresolved D. Trimming pared 5 bases from V and 3 bases from J, leaving 17 bases between. This CDR3 is built from 15 residues. Germline CDR1 is SGHTA and CDR2 is FQGNSA. The full variable domain, rest sourced from reference TRBV7-2 and TRBJ2-7, is GAGVSQSPSNKVTEKGKDVELRCDPISGHTALYWYRQSLGQGLEFLIYFQGNSAPDKSGLPSDRFSAERTGGSVSTLTIQRTQQEDSAVYLCASSPSPGSRYEQYFGPGTRLTVT.

The V gene is TRBV19, the J gene TRBJ2-3; the D is unclear. The CDR3 has 14 residues. Trimming pared 6 bases from V and 2 bases from J, leaving 12 bases between. Germline V gene data show CDR1 as LNHDA and CDR2 as SQIVND (reference sequence). CDR3 region: CASSPRFYTDTQYF. In DNA, the CDR3 is TGTGCCAGTAGCCCACGGTTCTACACAGATACGCAGTATTTT.

The J gene is TRBJ2-1, the V gene TRBV6-1; unclear D gene. This CDR3 spans 16 amino acids. V was clipped by 0 bases and J by 4 bases, with 13 bases between them. Germline V CDR1 and CDR2: MNHNS, SASEGT. The CDR3 loop is CASSEALGVPYNEQFF. The DNA of the CDR3 is TGTGCCAGCAGTGAAGCGCTTGGGGTCCCGTACAATGAGCAGTTCTTC.

The V gene is TRBV27, the J gene TRBJ1-5, with 7 bases that match TRBD1. This CDR3 has 16 amino acids. Germline loops: CDR1 MNHEY, CDR2 SMNVEV (reference sequence). The trim removed 3 bases at V and 5 bases at J, leaving 10 bases unmatched. The CDR3 sequence is CASSLLGQATHQPQHF. The CDR3 DNA follows: TGTGCCAGCAGTTTGTTAGGACAGGCAACCCATCAGCCCCAGCATTTT.

The V gene is TRBV5-1, the J gene TRBJ2-5; the D gene is possibly TRBD2 (7 bases). Germline V gene sequence: CDR1 SGHRS, CDR2 YFSETQ. V lost 5 bases and J 1 base, leaving 15 bases between the germline ends. The length of the CDR3 is 15 residues. The CDR3: CASSGLAGAQETQYF. The CDR3 DNA reads TGCGCCAGCAGTGGGTTGGCGGGGGCCCAAGAGACCCAGTACTTC.

This clone was picked up a small number of times. The V gene is TRBV19, the J gene TRBJ2-4, with D possibly called TRBD1 or TRBD2 (6 bases each). This CDR3 has 17 residues. Trimming removed 7 bases from V and 0 bases from J, with 19 bases in between. The V gene's germline CDR1 is LNHDA and CDR2 SQIVND (reference sequence). The CDR3 DNA is TGTGCCAGTACCCCTGAAGGGGGGCGGCTAGCCAAAAACATTCAGTACTTC. Encoded protein: CASTPEGGRLAKNIQYF.

The chain employs TRBV9 and TRBJ1-1; D call uncertain. The germline gives CDR1 SGDLS, CDR2 YYNGEE. The V gene lost 3 bases and the J gene lost 5 bases, with 14 bases spanning the gap. The CDR3 runs 14 residues. Written as DNA, the CDR3 is TGTGCCAGCAGCGGACTACGCTTAGCGACTGAAGCTTTCTTT. It codes for CASSGLRLATEAFF.

The chain employs TRBV29-1 and TRBJ1-2, with 7 positions matching TRBD1. The germline gives CDR1 SQVTM, CDR2 ANQGSEA. The CDR3 length is 15 residues. V shed 6 bases, J shed 6 bases, and the junction held 16 bases outside the gene matches. The CDR3 reads CSVSPHLGTEHGYTF. CDR3 DNA: TGCAGCGTCTCGCCTCATTTAGGGACAGAACATGGCTACACCTTC.

This chain uses TRBV19 with TRBJ2-1; 9 positions agree with TRBD2. Germline lookup yields CDR1 LNHDA and CDR2 SQIVND (reference sequence). This CDR3 is 16 amino acids long. The V and J ends lost 1 base and 7 bases, in that order; junction bases with no gene match: 8. CDR3 DNA: TGTGCCAGTAGTATAGCCCCAGGCGGGGGGGCTAATGAGCAGTTCTTC. Encoded protein: CASSIAPGGGANEQFF.

The chain has TRBV15 and TRBJ2-3; weak D call: TRBD2 (6 bases). CDR3 length: 16 amino acids. Germline V gene data show CDR1 as LNHNV and CDR2 as YYDKDF (reference sequence). V was trimmed by 0 bases and J by 2 bases, leaving 12 bases between them. The CDR3: CATSRESGASTDTQYF. CDR3 sequence (DNA): TGTGCCACCAGCAGAGAGTCGGGAGCCTCCACAGATACGCAGTATTTT.

CDR3 protein: CASRRTTGSRNQPQHF. DNA of the CDR3: TGTGCCAGCAGGCGAACGACAGGGAGCCGCAATCAGCCCCAGCATTTT. The gene calls are TRBV28 and TRBJ1-5; 7 bases align to TRBD1. Germline V gene data show CDR1 as MDHEN and CDR2 as SYDVKM. The CDR3 has 16 residues. The trim removed 6 bases at V and 2 bases at J, leaving 10 bases unmatched. Full variable domain (rest looked up from reference TRBV28 and TRBJ1-5): DVKVTQSSRYLVKRTGEKVFLECVQDMDHENMFWYRQDPGLGLRLIYFSYDVKMKEKGDIPEGYSVSREKKERFSLILESASTNQTSMYLCASRRTTGSRNQPQHFGDGTRLSIL.

CDR3 sequence: CASTQGDTNTGELFF. CDR3 coding DNA: TGTGCCAGCACCCAAGGGGACACGAACACCGGGGAGCTGTTTTTT. The genes are TRBV6-6 and TRBJ2-2, with D possibly TRBD1 on 6 matching bases. The CDR3 sequence is 15 residues long. Germline loops: CDR1 MNHNY, CDR2 SVGAGI (reference sequence). V was pared by 7 bases and J by 0 bases, with 12 bases between.

This clone was counted a few times. This chain uses TRBV14 with TRBJ2-2, with 9 bases lining up with TRBD2. The germline CDR1 and CDR2 sequences are SGHDN and FVKESK. The CDR3 spans 18 residues. Unmatched junction bases numbered 12, after V lost 4 bases and J lost 3 bases. The CDR3 DNA follows: TGTGCCAGCAGCCTTCGGGTAGCGGGAGCGAGGGACACCGGGGAGCTGTTTTTT. This translates into CASSLRVAGARDTGELFF.

The V gene is TRBV24-1, the J gene TRBJ1-2, with D possibly being TRBD1 (6 bases). The germline CDR1 and CDR2 sequences are KGHDR and SFDVKD. Trimming shortened V by 4 bases and J by 8 bases, and 16 bases separated the two germline ends. This CDR3 region has 14 residues. For the CDR3, the DNA is TGTGCCACCAGTGACCGAAGGGGACATTCGGGCTACACCTTC. This gives the protein CATSDRRGHSGYTF.

CDR3 DNA: TGTGCCAGCAGTGGGGTTGCCTATGGCTACACCTTC. Amino acids: CASSGVAYGYTF. The chain combines TRBV6-2 or TRBV6-3 with TRBJ1-2; D is undetermined. The CDR3 has 12 amino acids. V was trimmed by 5 bases and J by 4 bases, leaving 8 bases between them. Germline CDR1 reads MNHEY; CDR2 reads SVGEGT.

V is TRBV24-1 and J is TRBJ2-1; TRBD2 aligns across 7 bases. Losses at the gene ends were 12 bases for V and 7 bases for J; bases not matched to a gene: 11. Germline assignment: CDR1 KGHDR and CDR2 SFDVKD. This CDR3 is 13 amino acids long. CDR3 amino acids: CAVAGGGLNEQFF. The CDR3 DNA sequence: TGTGCCGTCGCCGGGGGAGGGCTAAATGAGCAGTTCTTC.

J is TRBJ1-2 and V is TRBV30; TRBD1 might be the D (6 bases). The CDR3 length is 17 residues. From germline, CDR1 is GTSNPN and CDR2 SVGIG (reference sequence). V lost 4 bases and J 4 bases, leaving 25 bases between the germline ends. CDR3 residues: CAWISPGTKHRAYGYTF. The CDR3 nucleotides are TGTGCCTGGATCTCCCCAGGGACAAAACATCGGGCCTATGGCTACACCTTC.

This clone was found a few times. The CDR3 bases are TGCGCCAGCAGCCTAAGAGGGGGAAGCATGAACACTGAAGCTTTCTTT. Translation: CASSLRGGSMNTEAFF. The chain carries TRBV4-1 and TRBJ1-1; D might be TRBD1 (6 bases). The CDR3 consists of 16 residues. Germline values: CDR1 MGHRA, CDR2 YSYEKL. With 4 bases removed from V and 0 bases from J, the gap between germline ends came to 15 bases.

The V and J genes are TRBV3-1 (or the pseudogene TRBV3-2) and TRBJ2-7; 8 bases fit TRBD1. Per germline, CDR1 LGHDT and CDR2 YNNKEL (reference sequence). Unmatched junction bases numbered 5, after V lost 1 base and J lost 0 bases. This CDR3 has 16 residues. CDR3 sequence: CASSQVQQGVSYEQYF. CDR3 DNA sequence: TGTGCCAGCAGCCAAGTCCAACAGGGGGTCTCCTACGAGCAGTACTTC.

The CDR3 sequence: CASRSQGKYYGYTF. In DNA form, the CDR3 reads TGTGCCAGCAGATCACAGGGGAAATACTATGGCTACACCTTC. This sequence joins TRBV7-9 and TRBJ1-2; 7 bases fit TRBD1. The CDR3 is 14 amino acids. CDR1 SEHNR and CDR2 FQNEAQ come from the germline V gene (reference sequence). Trimming cost V 6 bases and J 3 bases; bases outside gene matches: 7.

The rearrangement joins TRBV2 to TRBJ2-2; 7 bases are shared with TRBD2. J lost 5 bases, V lost 4 bases, and 4 bases had no gene match. The germline V gene has CDR1 SNHLY and CDR2 FYNNEI. The CDR3 contains 14 residues. The CDR3 region is CASSVREGTGELFF. The DNA for the CDR3 is TGTGCCAGCAGTGTAAGGGAGGGGACCGGGGAGCTGTTTTTT.

The chain has TRBV5-6 and TRBJ1-2; possible D gene TRBD1, 5 bases. V dropped 1 base and J dropped 4 bases, with 17 bases sitting between them. The CDR3 loop spans 16 amino acids. Germline loops: CDR1 SGHDT, CDR2 YYEEEE. The CDR3 loop is CASSLSAGRQVYGYTF. CDR3 bases: TGTGCCAGCAGCTTGTCGGCAGGGAGGCAGGTCTATGGCTACACCTTC.

This clone was counted once. V usage is TRBV3-1 (or the pseudogene TRBV3-2) and J usage is TRBJ1-5; D possibly corresponds to TRBD1 (5 bases). CDR3 length: 14 residues. CDR1 LGHDT and CDR2 YNNKEL come from the germline V gene (reference sequence). The V end was cut by 4 bases, the J end by 5 bases, with 12 bases between. For the CDR3, the DNA is TGTGCCAGCAGCCCCCTCCGGGACCATCAGCCCCAGCATTTT. Its protein is CASSPLRDHQPQHF.

The gene calls are TRBV13 and TRBJ1-4; TRBD1 is a possible D gene (6 bases). The germline V and J ends were trimmed by 5 bases and 8 bases, with 18 bases remaining between them. The V gene's germline CDR1 is PRHDT and CDR2 FYEKMQ (reference sequence). The CDR3 covers 15 residues. The CDR3 coding sequence is TGTGCCAGCAGCCTCAGGGGCGGCCGGGAAGAAAAACTGTTTTTT. Encoded protein: CASSLRGGREEKLFF.